The following is a T cell receptor beta chain sequence with its context. The antigen is not known. Method: immunoSEQ multiplex PCR; TCRdb's copy keeps in-frame clones and lacks some. The sample holds 350,000 to 600,000 clones, roughly nine tenths seen once. V was cut by 0 bases and J by 5 bases, with 13 bases left in between. Germline V gives CDR1 LGHNA, CDR2 YSLEER. This CDR3 is 16 amino acids long. Treatment reported: 19 received Ad26.COV2.S at low or high dose, single or two shots; 5 received placebo; per-sample allocation not given. Specimen acquisition occurred on day 63 following the initial vaccine or placebo injection. The sample originates from a study of Ad26.COV2.S vaccination and SARS-CoV-2 variants. Background on the study: Donor got 5x10^10 or 1x10^11 viral particles of Ad26.COV2.S.

Study conclusions and caveats: Vaccine recipients posted higher spike-specific TCR breadth than their placebo counterparts. Breadth, reportedly substantial, characterized the spike-specific CD8+ and CD4+ T cell responses after vaccination.

The sample consisted of peripheral blood, taken in a trial of Ad26.COV2.S vaccine versus placebo. The gene calls are TRBV4-3 and TRBJ2-2; D is tentatively TRBD1 or TRBD2 (6 bases each). The origin of this receptor is a person aged 18-65 years who received the Ad26.COV2.S COVID-19 vaccine or a placebo. Written as DNA, the CDR3 is TGCGCCAGCAGCCAAGAACCCGGGGGCGCAACCGGGGAGCTGTTTTTT. It specifies CASSQEPGGATGELFF.